These 29 T cell receptor beta chains originate from one sample sequenced in a study of CD8 T cells in Susac syndrome. With random hexamers, 0.5 to 1 ug RNA was reverse transcribed. A single record per CDR3 protein comes from TCRdb applying MiXCR to the immunoSEQ multiplex PCR reads. The sample carries some 170,000 distinct CDR3 sequences, roughly 94% recorded once. Sequencing was performed on CD4+ T cells from PBMCs. These receptors originate from a human donor with multiple sclerosis.

This clonotype was seen once. In nucleotides, the CDR3 is TGTGCCAGCAGTTACTCGACTCCCGGCTTTGATGGGGGCGAGCAGTACTTC. Residues: CASSYSTPGFDGGEQYF. The chain is built from TRBV6-2 or TRBV6-3 and TRBJ2-7; D may be TRBD1 or TRBD2 (5 bases each). Deletions cut 0 bases from V and 6 bases from J, with 21 bases between. The CDR3 covers 17 residues. Per germline, CDR1 MNHEY and CDR2 SVGEGT.

The rearrangement links TRBV12-5 to TRBJ2-1; D is undetermined. The germline V gene encodes CDR1 LGHNT and CDR2 FRNRAP. V lost 1 base and J 2 bases, leaving 12 bases between the germline ends. The CDR3 is 16 amino acids. The CDR3 region is CASGLGGIRAYNEQFF. CDR3 DNA: TGTGCTAGTGGTTTGGGTGGGATTCGGGCCTACAATGAGCAGTTCTTC.

The V gene is TRBV3-1, the J gene TRBJ2-4; D is uncertain. V lost 6 bases and J lost 1, with 13 bases in between. The CDR3 runs 15 residues. Germline CDR1 and CDR2: LGHDT and YNNKEL (reference sequence). CDR3 sequence: CASSPRELAKNIQYF. Here the CDR3 DNA reads TGTGCCAGCAGTCCAAGAGAGTTGGCCAAAAACATTCAGTACTTC.

The V call is TRBV18, the J call TRBJ1-1; TRBD1 might be the D (6 bases). In germline, CDR1 is KGHSH, CDR2 LQKENI. The CDR3 is 15 amino acids. Trimming stripped 8 bases from V and 0 bases from J, with 16 bases between. CDR3 sequence: CASTRGTSMNTEAFF. Written as DNA, the CDR3 is TGTGCCAGCACAAGAGGGACATCTATGAACACTGAAGCTTTCTTT.

For this clonotype: The germline gene is not matched at one end of the junction; a read error may be the cause. The V gene is TRBV12-3 or TRBV12-4, the J gene TRBJ1-1; D may be TRBD1 (5 bases). CDR3 size: 15 residues. CDR3 DNA sequence: TGTGCCAGCAGTGACGGGGGGTCCATGAACACTGAAGTTTTCTTT. It encodes CASSDGGSMNTEVFF.

V is TRBV30 and J is TRBJ1-3; tentatively, D is TRBD1 (5 bases). Per germline, CDR1 GTSNPN and CDR2 SVGIG (reference sequence). The germline V and J ends were trimmed by 0 bases and 4 bases, with 10 bases remaining between them. This CDR3 region has 14 residues. CDR3 DNA sequence: TGTGCCTGGAGTGTACGGGACCGCGGAAACACCATATATTTT. Translated: CAWSVRDRGNTIYF.

The genes are TRBV9 and TRBJ2-2; D is tentatively TRBD1 or TRBD2 (5 bases each). Germline V gene sequence: CDR1 SGDLS, CDR2 YYNGEE. The CDR3 length is 13 residues. Trimming removed 7 bases at V and 1 base at J, with 8 bases between. The chain's CDR3 is CASGGGNTGELFF. The CDR3 DNA reads TGTGCCAGCGGTGGGGGGAACACCGGGGAGCTGTTTTTT. The full variable domain, completed using reference TRBV9 and TRBJ2-2, is DSGVTQTPKHLITATGQRVTLRCSPRSGDLSVYWYQQSLDQGLQFLIQYYNGEERAKGNILERFSAQQFPDLHSELNLSSLELGDSALYFCASGGGNTGELFFGEGSRLTVL.

The rearrangement links TRBV4-1 to TRBJ1-1; 8 bases align to TRBD1. Unmatched junction bases numbered 7, after V lost 0 bases and J lost 10 bases. The CDR3 is 14 residues long. CDR1 MGHRA and CDR2 YSYEKL come from the germline V gene. Here the CDR3 DNA reads TGCGCCAGCAGCCAAGATGGCAGGGGGCAGGGAGCTTTCTTT. It yields the protein CASSQDGRGQGAFF.

This chain uses TRBV7-9 with TRBJ2-6; 8 bases agree with TRBD1. Trimming took 5 bases from V and 1 from J; bases not matched to a gene: 10. Germline CDR1 and CDR2: SEHNR and FQNEAQ (reference sequence). CDR3 length: 18 residues. Here the CDR3 reads CASSRGQGSASGANVLTF. In DNA, the CDR3 is TGTGCCAGCAGCCGTGGACAGGGAAGTGCTTCTGGGGCCAACGTCCTGACTTTC.

The chain is built from TRBV20-1 and TRBJ1-4, with D possibly matching TRBD1 (6 bases). This CDR3 region has 13 residues. CDR1 and CDR2 from the germline V gene are DFQATT and SNEGSKA (reference sequence). Between the trimmed V and J ends, which lost 8 bases and 6 bases, there was a span of 16 bases. The DNA of the CDR3 is TGCAGTACCCGGAGGGGGAGGGATGAAAAACTGTTTTTT. This sequence encodes CSTRRGRDEKLFF.

The gene calls are TRBV25-1 and TRBJ1-5; the D gene is possibly TRBD1 (6 bases). This CDR3 is built from 12 residues. Germline CDR1 and CDR2: MGHDK and SYGVNS. CDR3 amino acids: CGNQGWDQPQHF. The CDR3, as DNA: TGTGGCAACCAGGGGTGGGATCAGCCCCAGCATTTT.

In this sample, this clonotype turned up a few times. This chain joins TRBV7-9 and TRBJ2-2, with a possible D match to TRBD2 (6 bases). Germline-derived CDR1 and CDR2 are SEHNR and FQNEAQ (reference sequence). The CDR3 totals 14 residues. The ends were cut back, 7 bases at V and 0 bases at J, with 9 bases in the middle. CDR3 loop: CASTLAPNTGELFF. The CDR3 bases are TGTGCCAGCACTCTAGCGCCGAACACCGGGGAGCTGTTTTTT. Full variable domain (rest looked up from reference TRBV7-9 and TRBJ2-2): DTGVSQNPRHKITKRGQNVTFRCDPISEHNRLYWYRQTLGQGPEFLTYFQNEAQLEKSRLLSDRFSAERPKGSFSTLEIQRTEQGDSAMYLCASTLAPNTGELFFGEGSRLTVL.

This chain uses TRBV7-8 with TRBJ2-5, with TRBD2 matching 7 bases. This CDR3 region has 15 residues. Germline CDR1 is SGHVS and CDR2 is FQNEAQ. The V gene end was trimmed by 3 bases and the J gene end by 5 bases; junction bases not matched to a gene: 9. CDR3: CASSLRAGVKETQYF. The DNA of the CDR3 is TGTGCCAGCAGCTTGAGGGCGGGAGTTAAGGAGACCCAGTACTTC.

The genes are TRBV24-1 and TRBJ2-1, with a tentative D call TRBD1 (6 bases). This CDR3 contains 15 residues. V was pared by 3 bases and J by 7 bases, with 15 bases between. Germline V gene lookup returns CDR1 KGHDR and CDR2 SFDVKD. As DNA, the CDR3 is TGTGCCACCAGTGATGGACAGTCCCGGCGGAATGAGCAGTTCTTC. Translation: CATSDGQSRRNEQFF.

The genes are TRBV6-2 or TRBV6-3 and TRBJ2-7; D remains unclear. Trimming stripped 7 bases from V and 3 bases from J, with 22 bases between. Germline V gene sequence: CDR1 MNHEY, CDR2 SVGEGT. The CDR3 spans 16 residues. CDR3 DNA: TGTGCCAGCAAAGTTGTTGCGTCGCTTGGGATCTACGAGCAGTACTTC. Translating gives CASKVVASLGIYEQYF.

This chain joins TRBV3-1 and TRBJ2-7, with TRBD1 as a possible D gene (6 bases). Germline values: CDR1 LGHDT, CDR2 YNNKEL (reference sequence). This CDR3 is 14 amino acids long. V was cut by 0 bases and J by 7 bases, with 13 bases left in between. In DNA, the CDR3 is TGTGCCAGCAGCCAAGAGGGGGCTACAAGGGAGCAGTACTTC. Residues: CASSQEGATREQYF.

In this sample, this clonotype turned up once. The chain joins TRBV29-1 to TRBJ2-3; perhaps TRBD1 as D (8 bases). V lost 4 bases and J 6 bases, leaving 23 bases between the germline ends. CDR1 is SQVTM and CDR2 is ANQGSEA in the germline V gene. This CDR3 region has 16 residues. The CDR3: CSVAKQGGAPEDTQYF. The CDR3 DNA sequence: TGCAGCGTTGCCAAACAGGGGGGGGCCCCGGAGGATACGCAGTATTTT.

The chain employs TRBV20-1 and TRBJ2-2; D is uncertain. This CDR3 region has 13 residues. The germline V gene has CDR1 DFQATT and CDR2 SNEGSKA (reference sequence). V lost 5 bases and J 4 bases, leaving 11 bases between the germline ends. The CDR3: CSARTPSTGELFF. DNA of the CDR3: TGCAGTGCTCGGACCCCCAGCACCGGGGAGCTGTTTTTT.

This sequence joins TRBV14 and TRBJ2-5; possible D gene TRBD1, 6 bases. CDR1 and CDR2 from the germline V gene are SGHDN and FVKESK. This CDR3 has 15 residues. The V gene lost 4 bases and the J gene lost 5 bases, with 17 bases spanning the gap. CDR3 sequence: CASSPNRVGPETQYF. In DNA, the CDR3 is TGTGCCAGCAGCCCAAACAGGGTGGGACCGGAGACCCAGTACTTC.

This clonotype appeared once. CDR3 amino acids: CSAGGQGAGEQFF. The CDR3 DNA sequence: TGCAGTGCCGGTGGACAGGGGGCCGGCGAGCAGTTCTTC. V and J are TRBV20-1 and TRBJ2-1; 11 nucleotides agree with TRBD1. This CDR3 spans 13 amino acids. V lost 6 bases, J lost 10 bases, and 8 bases stayed unmatched. The germline gives CDR1 DFQATT, CDR2 SNEGSKA (reference sequence).

The V call is TRBV24-1, the J call TRBJ1-4, with D tentatively TRBD1 (6 bases). V gave up 7 bases and J gave up 3 bases, with 8 bases separating them. The V gene's germline CDR1 is KGHDR and CDR2 SFDVKD. CDR3 size: 13 residues. This chain's CDR3 is CATRGAANEKLFF. CDR3 nucleotide sequence: TGTGCCACCAGGGGGGCAGCTAATGAAAAACTGTTTTTT.

The chain carries TRBV5-1 and TRBJ2-1, with 9 bases that match TRBD2. The CDR3 runs 16 residues. In germline, CDR1 is SGHRS, CDR2 YFSETQ. Trimming removed 0 bases from V and 9 bases from J; junction bases left unmatched: 10. The CDR3 is CASSLGVAGAISEQFF. CDR3 DNA: TGCGCCAGCAGCTTGGGTGTAGCGGGAGCTATCTCTGAGCAGTTCTTC.

The J gene is TRBJ1-4, the V gene TRBV30; 12 nucleotides line up with TRBD1. Germline V CDR1 and CDR2: GTSNPN, SVGIG (reference sequence). Trimming cost V 3 bases and J 8 bases; bases outside gene matches: 7. The CDR3 length is 15 residues. CDR3 sequence reads: CAWSGDRGLREKLFF. For the CDR3, the DNA is TGTGCCTGGAGCGGGGACAGGGGGCTACGCGAAAAACTGTTTTTT.

The CDR3 here is CASTKGTGGGETQYF. The DNA of the CDR3 is TGTGCCAGCACCAAGGGGACAGGGGGCGGCGAGACCCAGTACTTC. This chain joins TRBV12-3 or TRBV12-4 and TRBJ2-5; TRBD1 matches at 12 bases. This CDR3 region has 15 residues. The junction had 8 bases not matched to a gene; V was cut back by 7 bases and J by 5 bases.

The chain couples TRBV24-1 to TRBJ2-3; 9 nucleotides line up with TRBD2. The CDR3 totals 15 residues. CDR1 is KGHDR, CDR2 SFDVKD, per germline. Germline trimming cut 3 bases from V and 4 bases from J; bases unmatched to any gene: 4. CDR3 protein: CATSDGAGGPDTQYF. For the CDR3, the DNA is TGTGCCACCAGTGATGGAGCGGGAGGCCCAGATACGCAGTATTTT.

The DNA of the CDR3 is TGTGCCTGGAGTGCAAAGCCGCTCGAAAACATTCAGTACTTC. Translating it yields CAWSAKPLENIQYF. J is TRBJ2-4 and V is TRBV30; D is uncertain. The CDR3 spans 14 residues. From germline, CDR1 is GTSNPN and CDR2 SVGIG (reference sequence). Trimming took 1 base from V and 5 from J, leaving 12 bases between them. Filled out from reference TRBV30 and TRBJ2-4, the complete variable domain reads SQTIHQWPATLVQPVGSPLSLECTVEGTSNPNLYWYRQAAGRGLQLLFYSVGIGQISSEVPQNLSASRPQDRQFILSSKKLLLSDSGFYLCAWSAKPLENIQYFGAGTRLSVL.

The chain recombines TRBV12-3 or TRBV12-4 with TRBJ1-1; 11 bases align to TRBD1. This CDR3 is 14 amino acids long. The V segment lost 3 bases and the J segment 10 bases; nucleotides outside the gene matches: 7. This CDR3 is CASSFTDRGRRAFF. CDR3 coding DNA: TGTGCCAGCAGTTTTACGGACAGGGGGCGTCGAGCTTTCTTT.

The chain carries TRBV30 and TRBJ1-1; D gene ambiguous. V gave up 5 bases and J gave up 5 bases, with 12 bases separating them. Germline V CDR1 and CDR2: GTSNPN, SVGIG (reference sequence). The length of the CDR3 is 12 residues. The CDR3 region has the DNA TGTGCCTGGGGAAGGGCTGGAACTGAAGCTTTCTTT. Translation gives CAWGRAGTEAFF.

CDR3 in amino acids: CASSFGTLEAFF. Written as DNA, the CDR3 is TGTGCCAGCAGCTTTGGGACTCTAGAAGCTTTCTTT. The chain has TRBV3-1 and TRBJ1-1; the D gene is possibly TRBD1 (5 bases). With 5 bases removed from V and 8 bases from J, the gap between germline ends came to 12 bases. Germline CDR1 LGHDT, CDR2 YNNKEL (reference sequence). The CDR3 spans 12 residues.